The 18 T cell receptor beta chains below all came from one sample that was sequenced in a study of post-analysis software for immune sequencing data. No antigens are known for them. Unique molecular identifiers featured in each of the TCR beta cDNA libraries. TCRdb used MiXCR to reprocess the PCR reads, holding one entry per CDR3 protein. In the table there are more than 350,000 distinct CDR3 sequences, approximately 37% of which are singletons. Study outcomes and limitations: The five TRBV segments detected at higher frequency in patients than in controls included TRBV5-6, TRBV5-1 and TRBV20-1.

The sample was blood. All receptors derive from a girl aged 2-10 years with multiple sclerosis.

This chain links TRBV10-3 with TRBJ2-7; no firm D call. The CDR3 runs to 14 residues. The V end lost 3 bases, the J end lost 0 bases, and 9 bases lay between the germline ends. Germline CDR1 is ENHRY and CDR2 is SYGVKD. The CDR3 sequence is CAISDSNLSYEQYF. The DNA for the CDR3 is TGTGCCATCAGTGACTCAAATCTCTCCTACGAGCAGTACTTC.

The sample holds a few counts of this clonotype. The CDR3 protein is CASSPPTQSRSYNEQFF. The CDR3 DNA is TGTGCCAGCAGCCCACCGACGCAAAGTAGGTCCTACAATGAGCAGTTCTTC. The chain couples TRBV7-8 to TRBJ2-1, with D hard to call. This CDR3 comprises 17 residues. CDR1 and CDR2 from the germline V gene are SGHVS and FQNEAQ. V gave up 5 bases and J gave up 1 base, with 18 bases separating them. Combining the CDR3 with reference TRBV7-8 and TRBJ2-1 gives the whole variable domain GAGVSQSPRYKVAKRGQDVALRCDPISGHVSLFWYQQALGQGPEFLTYFQNEAQLDKSGLPSDRFFAERPEGSVSTLKIQRTQQEDSAVYLCASSPPTQSRSYNEQFFGPGTRLTVL.

The genes are TRBV5-1 and TRBJ2-4; 7 positions match TRBD1. This CDR3 spans 15 amino acids. J was trimmed by 3 bases and V by 1 base; bases with no gene match: 4. Looked up from germline, CDR1 is SGHRS and CDR2 is YFSETQ. The CDR3 loop reads CASSLTWDSKNIQYF. For the CDR3, the DNA is TGCGCCAGCAGCTTGACCTGGGACAGCAAAAACATTCAGTACTTC.

The V call is TRBV6-5, the J call TRBJ2-7; perhaps D is TRBD1 or TRBD2 (5 bases each). Trimming cost V 11 bases and J 3 bases, with 17 bases left between them. This CDR3 comprises 13 residues. CDR1 and CDR2 from the germline V gene are MNHEY and SVGAGI. The CDR3 nucleotides are TGTGCCGCCGGGGAAAGGGGTTTCTACGAGCAGTACTTC. Translated, it gives CAAGERGFYEQYF.

V and J are TRBV9 and TRBJ1-4; possible D gene TRBD1, 6 bases. The CDR3 loop spans 16 amino acids. V was shortened by 3 bases and J by 7 bases, with 19 bases between the two germline ends. CDR1 is SGDLS, CDR2 YYNGEE, per germline. The CDR3 nucleotides read TGTGCCAGCAGCGGACTTGTGGGGGGCGGAGGTGAAAAACTGTTTTTT. Its protein product is CASSGLVGGGGEKLFF.

The V and J genes are TRBV15 and TRBJ2-7; TRBD2 aligns across 8 bases. This CDR3 spans 14 amino acids. Germline V CDR1 and CDR2: LNHNV, YYDKDF (reference sequence). J lost 8 bases, V lost 8 bases, and 14 bases had no gene match. The DNA of the CDR3 is TGTGCCACCGCAGACGGTCGAGCGGGGGACAAGCAGTACTTC. Residues: CATADGRAGDKQYF.

This clonotype was counted many times. The rearrangement uses TRBV7-3 and TRBJ1-5, with no clear D. The V and J ends lost 0 bases and 1 base respectively, with 1 base between them. CDR1 is SGHTA, CDR2 FQGTGA, per germline. The CDR3 consists of 13 residues. The CDR3 reads CASSLTSNQPQHF. The CDR3 coding sequence is TGTGCCAGCAGCTTAACGAGCAATCAGCCCCAGCATTTT.

The chain couples TRBV20-1 to TRBJ2-3, with D possibly being TRBD1 (5 bases). The CDR3 loop spans 14 amino acids. In germline, CDR1 is DFQATT, CDR2 SNEGSKA (reference sequence). The germline V and J ends were trimmed by 0 bases and 4 bases, with 11 bases remaining between them. The CDR3 bases are TGCAGTGCTAGAGATTTAGGGGTTTCAGATACGCAGTATTTT. This codes for CSARDLGVSDTQYF.

J is TRBJ2-1 and V is TRBV12-3 or TRBV12-4; 8 bases are a match to TRBD2. This CDR3 is built from 16 residues. Trimming removed 4 bases from V and 9 bases from J; junction bases left unmatched: 14. This chain's CDR3 is CASSSFGGGLFSEQFF. The CDR3 DNA is TGTGCCAGCAGTTCCTTCGGGGGGGGGCTGTTCAGTGAGCAGTTCTTC.

The chain recombines TRBV10-3 with TRBJ2-7, with 8 positions matching TRBD1. The CDR3 has 14 amino acids. The ends lost 8 bases at V and 6 bases at J; junction bases unmatched: 12. Per the germline V gene, CDR1 is ENHRY and CDR2 is SYGVKD. The CDR3 sequence is CAIRVDRVLGEQYF. CDR3 DNA sequence: TGTGCCATCCGGGTGGACAGGGTCCTCGGCGAGCAGTACTTC.

The chain links TRBV3-1 to TRBJ2-1; D not resolved. The CDR3 covers 15 residues. V gave up 3 bases and J gave up 0 bases, with 9 bases separating them. Germline assignment: CDR1 LGHDT and CDR2 YNNKEL (reference sequence). CDR3 residues: CASSQQFSSYNEQFF. The CDR3 region has the DNA TGTGCCAGCAGCCAGCAGTTTAGCTCCTACAATGAGCAGTTCTTC.

V gene TRBV7-8 combines with J gene TRBJ2-7; D might be TRBD2 (5 bases). Trimming stripped 5 bases from V and 0 bases from J, with 14 bases between. The CDR3 totals 15 residues. Per germline, CDR1 SGHVS and CDR2 FQNEAQ. The CDR3 nucleotides are TGTGCCAGCAGCGTTGGACTGCTTCCCTCCTACGAGCAGTACTTC. Its translation: CASSVGLLPSYEQYF.

This clonotype occurred a few times. The V and J genes are TRBV7-3 and TRBJ1-6, with a tentative D call TRBD1 (6 bases). The CDR3 consists of 15 residues. Per germline, CDR1 SGHTA and CDR2 FQGTGA. Trimming took off 2 bases at V and 8 bases at J, with 13 bases between the two ends. The CDR3 bases are TGTGCCAGCAGCTTATATTCAGGGGCTGATTCACCCCTCCACTTT. Translating gives CASSLYSGADSPLHF.

The rearrangement uses TRBV7-2 and TRBJ2-3; D is unresolved. Germline V gene sequence: CDR1 SGHTA, CDR2 FQGNSA. Trimming shortened V by 5 bases and J by 4 bases, and 19 bases separated the two germline ends. The CDR3 is 16 residues long. This CDR3 reads CASSLLGIWFADTQYF. The DNA for the CDR3 is TGTGCCAGCAGCCTCCTAGGGATTTGGTTCGCAGATACGCAGTATTTT.

The chain links TRBV6-2 or TRBV6-3 to TRBJ2-7, with TRBD2 matching over 13 bases. After removal of 6 bases from V and 1 base from J, the junction contained 9 bases not matched to a gene. The CDR3 is 17 amino acids. The V gene's germline CDR1 is MNHEY and CDR2 SVGEGT. CDR3 sequence reads: CASRLRTSGSRSYEQYF. In DNA, the CDR3 is TGTGCCAGCAGACTCCGGACTAGCGGGAGTCGGTCCTACGAGCAGTACTTC.

The genes are TRBV9 and TRBJ2-3; D unresolved. V shed 6 bases and J shed 4 bases, with 15 bases lying between them. CDR3 size: 14 residues. Germline values: CDR1 SGDLS, CDR2 YYNGEE. The CDR3 here is CASNASTTADTQYF. CDR3 DNA: TGTGCCAGCAACGCATCTACCACGGCAGATACGCAGTATTTT.

This clonotype was counted only a few times. CDR3 bases: TGTGCCAGCAGACCTGATAATCGAAAGGGTGAGCAGTTCTTC. The encoded protein is CASRPDNRKGEQFF. The chain employs TRBV9 and TRBJ2-1; the D is unclear. Germline assignment: CDR1 SGDLS and CDR2 YYNGEE. The CDR3 totals 14 residues. The V end lost 5 bases, the J end lost 9 bases, and 18 bases lay between the germline ends.

This clonotype has only a few counts. J is TRBJ2-1 and V is TRBV5-1; 12 bases fit TRBD2. The CDR3 is 16 residues long. Germline assignment: CDR1 SGHRS and CDR2 YFSETQ. V dropped 5 bases and J dropped 0; count of bases not matched to a gene: 3. The CDR3 sequence is CASRTGLAGSYNEQFF. The CDR3 DNA follows: TGCGCCAGCAGAACGGGACTAGCGGGCTCCTACAATGAGCAGTTCTTC.